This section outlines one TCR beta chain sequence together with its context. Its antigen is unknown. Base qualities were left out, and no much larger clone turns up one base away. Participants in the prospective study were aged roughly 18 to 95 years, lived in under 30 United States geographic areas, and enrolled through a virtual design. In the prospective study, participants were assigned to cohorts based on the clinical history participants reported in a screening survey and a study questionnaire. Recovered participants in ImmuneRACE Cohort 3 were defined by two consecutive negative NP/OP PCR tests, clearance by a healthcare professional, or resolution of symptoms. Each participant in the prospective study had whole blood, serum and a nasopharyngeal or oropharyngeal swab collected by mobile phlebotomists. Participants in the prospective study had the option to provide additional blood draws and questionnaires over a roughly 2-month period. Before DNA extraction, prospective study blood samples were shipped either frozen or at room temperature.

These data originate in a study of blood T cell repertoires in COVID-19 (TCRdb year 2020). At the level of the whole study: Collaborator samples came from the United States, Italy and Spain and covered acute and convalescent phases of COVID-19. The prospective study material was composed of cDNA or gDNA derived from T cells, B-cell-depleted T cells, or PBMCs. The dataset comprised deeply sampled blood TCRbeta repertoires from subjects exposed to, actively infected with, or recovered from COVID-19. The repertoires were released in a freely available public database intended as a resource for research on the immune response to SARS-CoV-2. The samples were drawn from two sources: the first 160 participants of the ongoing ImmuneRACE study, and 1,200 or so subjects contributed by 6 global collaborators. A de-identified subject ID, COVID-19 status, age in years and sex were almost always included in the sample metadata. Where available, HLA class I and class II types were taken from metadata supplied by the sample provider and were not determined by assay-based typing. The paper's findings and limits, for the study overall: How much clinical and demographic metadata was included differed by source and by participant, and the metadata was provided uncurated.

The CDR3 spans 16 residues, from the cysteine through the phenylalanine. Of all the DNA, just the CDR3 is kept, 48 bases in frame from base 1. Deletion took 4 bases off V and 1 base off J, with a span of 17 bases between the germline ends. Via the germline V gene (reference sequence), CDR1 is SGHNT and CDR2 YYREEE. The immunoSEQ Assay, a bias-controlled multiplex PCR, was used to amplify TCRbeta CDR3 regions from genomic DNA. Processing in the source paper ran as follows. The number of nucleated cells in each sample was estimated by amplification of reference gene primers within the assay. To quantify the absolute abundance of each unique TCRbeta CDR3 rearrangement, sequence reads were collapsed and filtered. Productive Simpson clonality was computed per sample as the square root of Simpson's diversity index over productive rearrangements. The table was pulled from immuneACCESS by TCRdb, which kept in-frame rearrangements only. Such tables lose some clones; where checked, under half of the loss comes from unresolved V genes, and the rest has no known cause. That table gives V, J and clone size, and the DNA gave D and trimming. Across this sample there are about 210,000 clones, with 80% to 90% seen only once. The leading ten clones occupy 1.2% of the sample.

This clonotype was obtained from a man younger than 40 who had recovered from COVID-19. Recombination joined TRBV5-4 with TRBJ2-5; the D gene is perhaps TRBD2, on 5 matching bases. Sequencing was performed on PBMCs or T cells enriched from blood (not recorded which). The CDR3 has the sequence CASSVLGAGPQETQYF. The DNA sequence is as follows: TGTGCCAGCAGCGTACTAGGAGCCGGACCCCAAGAGACCCAGTACTTC.